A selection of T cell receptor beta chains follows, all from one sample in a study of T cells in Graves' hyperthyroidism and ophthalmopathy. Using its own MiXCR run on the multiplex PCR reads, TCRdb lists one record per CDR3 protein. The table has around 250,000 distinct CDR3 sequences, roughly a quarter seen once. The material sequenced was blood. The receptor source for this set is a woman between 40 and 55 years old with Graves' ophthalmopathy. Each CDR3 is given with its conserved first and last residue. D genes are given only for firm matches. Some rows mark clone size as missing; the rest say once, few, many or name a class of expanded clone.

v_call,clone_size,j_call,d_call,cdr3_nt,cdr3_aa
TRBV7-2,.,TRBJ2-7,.,TGTGCCAGCAGCCCGGACAGCTTCTACGAGCAGTACTTC,CASSPDSFYEQYF
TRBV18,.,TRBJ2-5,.,TGTGCCAGCTCACCTTCTCCCAAGAAGACCCAGTACTTC,CASSPSPKKTQYF
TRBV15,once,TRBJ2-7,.,TGTGCCACCAGCAGAGGTGAGGCGGTTTCCTACGAGCAGTACTTC,CATSRGEAVSYEQYF
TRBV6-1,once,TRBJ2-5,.,TGTGCCAGTAATAAGTGGGGCGGGCAAGAGACCCAGTACTTC,CASNKWGGQETQYF
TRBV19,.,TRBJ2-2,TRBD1,TGTGCCAGTAGTATAGCCCCGACAGGGGCCGGGGAGCTGTTTTTT,CASSIAPTGAGELFF
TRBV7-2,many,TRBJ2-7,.,TGTGCCAGCAGCAACAGACCCGGCGGGGTCTACGAGCAGTACTTC,CASSNRPGGVYEQYF
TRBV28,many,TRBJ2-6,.,TGTGCCACCAGGACGGGAACCTCTGGGGCCAACGTCCTGACTTTC,CATRTGTSGANVLTF
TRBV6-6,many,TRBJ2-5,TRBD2,TGTGCCAGCAGTTCCCAAACCGTGACTAGCGGGAGATTGAGCGAGACCCAGTACTTC,CASSSQTVTSGRLSETQYF
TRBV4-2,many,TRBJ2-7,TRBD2,TGTGCCAGCAGCCTCGTTGGGGGGGACTACGAGCAGTACTTC,CASSLVGGDYEQYF
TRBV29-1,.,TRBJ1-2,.,TGCAGCGTTGTGGTCTCTCGGGCCTCAGGGGATGGCTACACCTTC,CSVVVSRASGDGYTF
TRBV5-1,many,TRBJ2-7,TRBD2,TGCGCCAGCAGCGAGGGATCTAGCGGGAGCGAGCAGTACTTC,CASSEGSSGSEQYF
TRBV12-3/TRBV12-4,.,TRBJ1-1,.,TGTGCCAGCAGTTTGGTAAGCGTAGCTTTCTTT,CASSLVSVAFF
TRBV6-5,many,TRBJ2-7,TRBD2,TGTGCCAGCAGTTACTCCCTAGCGGGAGGGCCCTACGAGCAGTACTTC,CASSYSLAGGPYEQYF
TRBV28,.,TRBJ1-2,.,TGTGCCAGCAGTTTAGGACGAACCAGTGCCTATGGCTACACCTTC,CASSLGRTSAYGYTF
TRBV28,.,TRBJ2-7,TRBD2,TGTGCCAGCCCTTGTGGTAGCGGGATCCCTATAACCTACGAGCAGTACTTC,CASPCGSGIPITYEQYF
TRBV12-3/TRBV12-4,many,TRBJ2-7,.,TGTGCCAGCAGGCGCCGACAATTTTCCGAGCAGTACTTC,CASRRRQFSEQYF
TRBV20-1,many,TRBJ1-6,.,TGCAGTGCTAGTCCCGGGACTCCCAATTCACCCCTCCACTTT,CSASPGTPNSPLHF
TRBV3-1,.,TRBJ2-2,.,TGTGCCAGCAGCCAAGGTTCAGGGAGAGGATCCGGGGAGCTGTTTTTT,CASSQGSGRGSGELFF
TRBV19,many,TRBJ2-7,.,TGTGCCAGTAACGGGAACCAAGAAAATCCCTACGAGCAGTACTTC,CASNGNQENPYEQYF
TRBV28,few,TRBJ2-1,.,TGTGCCAGCAGTTTGCCGGGAAGCTCCTACAATGAGCAGTTCTTC,CASSLPGSSYNEQFF
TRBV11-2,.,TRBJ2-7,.,TGTGCCAGCAGGTCTTGGGAAACCTACGAGCAGTACTTC,CASRSWETYEQYF
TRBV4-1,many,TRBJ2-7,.,TGCGCCAGCAGCCAAGGTAGACAGACATACTCCTACGAGCAGTACTTC,CASSQGRQTYSYEQYF
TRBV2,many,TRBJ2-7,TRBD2,TGTGCCAGCAGCGGACCCTCGGGACTAGCCGCCTACGAGCAGTACTTC,CASSGPSGLAAYEQYF
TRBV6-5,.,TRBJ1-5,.,TGTGCCAGCAGTTACTCGAGCCAGGGCCATCAGCCCCAGCATTTT,CASSYSSQGHQPQHF
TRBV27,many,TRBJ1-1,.,TGTGCCAGCAGGATTACAGAAGGAAAAACTGAAGCTTTCTTT,CASRITEGKTEAFF
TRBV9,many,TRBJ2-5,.,TGTGCCAGCAGCGAGACAGGCCGTCGGGAGACCCAGTACTTC,CASSETGRRETQYF
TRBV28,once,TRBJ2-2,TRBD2,TGTGCCAGCAGTGGGACTAGCGGGAGTTTCACCGGGGAGCTGTTTTTT,CASSGTSGSFTGELFF
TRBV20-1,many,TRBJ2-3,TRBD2,TGCAGTGCTCGTAGCGGGAGAACGGATACGCAGTATTTT,CSARSGRTDTQYF
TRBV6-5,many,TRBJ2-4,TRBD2,TGTGCCTCCAGGCGACCCGGGACTAGCAAAAACATTCAGTACTTC,CASRRPGTSKNIQYF
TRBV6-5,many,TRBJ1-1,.,TGTGCCAGCAGTTACTCGGGGACCCTCAGCACTGAAGCTTTCTTT,CASSYSGTLSTEAFF
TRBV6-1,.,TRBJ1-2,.,TGTGCCAGCAGTAATCGGGAAGTCTATGGCTACACCTTC,CASSNREVYGYTF
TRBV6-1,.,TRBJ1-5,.,TGTGCCAGCAGTGAAGGGGAGGGCGACACAAATCAGCCCCAGCATTTT,CASSEGEGDTNQPQHF
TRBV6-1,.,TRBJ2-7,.,TGTGCCAGCTCCCATCGGGACTTCATCTCCTACGAGCAGTACTTC,CASSHRDFISYEQYF
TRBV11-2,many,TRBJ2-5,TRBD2,TGTGCCAGCAGCTTAGTCCTAGCGGGAGCAGAGACCCAGTACTTC,CASSLVLAGAETQYF
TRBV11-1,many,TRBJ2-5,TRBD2,TGTGCCAGCAGCTTAACGGGTAGGGCTAGCGGGATCCAAGAGACCCAGTACTTC,CASSLTGRASGIQETQYF
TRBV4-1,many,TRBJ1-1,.,TGCGCCAGCAGCCAAACAGGATCGTTGTTTATCGCTGAAGCTTTCTTT,CASSQTGSLFIAEAFF
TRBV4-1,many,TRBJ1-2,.,TGCGCCAGCAGCCAGGGGGACAACTATGGCTACACCTTC,CASSQGDNYGYTF
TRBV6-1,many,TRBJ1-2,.,TGTGCCAGCGGGGACGCGACGGGCTACACCTTC,CASGDATGYTF
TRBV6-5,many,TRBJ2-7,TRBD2,TGTGCCAGGAACCTCACCTTAGCGGGAGCGGGGGGGTACTTC,CARNLTLAGAGGYF
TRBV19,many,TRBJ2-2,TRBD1,TGTGCCAGTAGTTACCGACAGGGGGCCGACGGGGAGCTGTTTTTT,CASSYRQGADGELFF
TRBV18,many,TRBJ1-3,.,TGTGCCAGCTCACCATTCTGGCAGGGTTCTGGAAACACCATATATTTT,CASSPFWQGSGNTIYF
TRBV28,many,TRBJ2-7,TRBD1,TGTGCCAGCAGTGAGCCCGGGACAGGGAAAGGCGAGCAGTACTTC,CASSEPGTGKGEQYF
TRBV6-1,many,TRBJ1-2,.,TGTGCCAGCAGTGAATCCTACCGAGCTAACTATGGCTACACCTTC,CASSESYRANYGYTF
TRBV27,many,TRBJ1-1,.,TGTGCCAGCAGTTTTCGGGGATACGCCACTGAAGCTTTCTTT,CASSFRGYATEAFF
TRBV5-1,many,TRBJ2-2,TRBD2,TGCGCCAGCAGCTTGGCGGCTAGCGGGGTTACCGGGGAGCTGTTTTTT,CASSLAASGVTGELFF